These 20 T cell receptor beta chains were sequenced from one sample in a study of blood T cell repertoires in COVID-19. The data were produced by immunoSEQ multiplex PCR, yet TCRdb's version contains in-frame clones alone and is incomplete. Counted here are some 390,000 clones, more than 70% occurring once; the ten biggest clones make up about 2.3%. The sequenced sample consisted of peripheral blood. The receptors shown here come from a woman aged 55 to 70 with COVID-19, enrolled during active disease.

The chain combines TRBV2 with TRBJ1-5, with 11 bases aligning to TRBD1. This CDR3 is 17 amino acids long. Germline CDR1 is SNHLY and CDR2 is FYNNEI. V was clipped by 4 bases and J by 2 bases; unmatched bases: 7. The CDR3 region is CASSVGQGAVGNQPQHF. CDR3 nucleotide sequence: TGTGCCAGCAGTGTCGGACAGGGGGCTGTCGGCAATCAGCCCCAGCATTTT.

The rearrangement joins TRBV30 to TRBJ1-6; D is possibly TRBD1 (6 bases). This CDR3 is built from 14 residues. With 0 bases removed from V and 10 bases from J, the gap between germline ends came to 13 bases. CDR1 is GTSNPN, CDR2 SVGIG, per germline (reference sequence). Here the CDR3 reads CAWSVEQGRSPLHF. The CDR3 coding sequence is TGTGCCTGGAGTGTAGAACAGGGTCGATCACCCCTCCACTTT.

The V gene is TRBV7-6, the J gene TRBJ2-3; no firm D call. Germline-derived CDR1 and CDR2 are SGHVS and FNYEAQ. The CDR3 is 13 residues long. Between the trimmed V and J ends, which lost 5 bases and 3 bases, there was a span of 9 bases. CDR3: CASSRKTTDTQYF. The CDR3 DNA reads as TGTGCCAGCAGCCGAAAGACTACAGATACGCAGTATTTT.

The rearrangement joins TRBV5-8 to TRBJ1-1; D remains unclear. CDR1 and CDR2 (germline): SGHTS, YDEGEE. The ends were cut back, 5 bases at V and 0 bases at J, with 14 bases in the middle. The CDR3 covers 15 residues. CDR3 in amino acids: CASRLRRSLNTEAFF. The CDR3 DNA follows: TGTGCCAGCAGATTACGTCGGTCCCTGAACACTGAAGCTTTCTTT.

The chain carries TRBV28 and TRBJ1-5; D possibly corresponds to TRBD1 (5 bases). CDR1 and CDR2 (germline): MDHEN, SYDVKM. V lost 6 bases and J lost 3, with 21 bases in between. This CDR3 is built from 17 residues. The CDR3 here is CASRTGGSDYHNQPQHF. As DNA, the CDR3 is TGTGCCAGCAGGACTGGGGGGTCCGATTATCACAATCAGCCCCAGCATTTT.

This clone came up a few times. This chain uses TRBV10-1 with TRBJ1-1, with D tentatively TRBD1 (5 bases). The germline gives CDR1 WNHNN, CDR2 SYGVQD (reference sequence). This CDR3 is 15 amino acids long. Trimming removed 5 bases at V and 2 bases at J, with 15 bases between. The CDR3 region is CASSLSRVVNTEAFF. As DNA, the CDR3 is TGCGCCAGCAGTCTCTCCAGGGTCGTAAACACTGAAGCTTTCTTT.

About this clone itself: The same CDR3 also results from other DNA sequences found in this sample. This chain links TRBV2 with TRBJ1-5, with TRBD1 identical over 7 bases. The ends lost 6 bases at V and 2 bases at J; junction bases unmatched: 7. Germline values: CDR1 SNHLY, CDR2 FYNNEI. This CDR3 comprises 15 residues. The CDR3 sequence is CASSLSGQGNQPQHF. The CDR3, as DNA: TGTGCCAGCAGCCTTTCCGGACAGGGCAATCAGCCCCAGCATTTT.

The J gene is TRBJ1-2, the V gene TRBV3-1 (or the pseudogene TRBV3-2), with 9 bases lining up with TRBD1. This CDR3 is 14 amino acids long. J was trimmed by 2 bases and V by 6 bases; bases with no gene match: 4. CDR1 is LGHDT, CDR2 YNNKEL, per germline (reference sequence). This chain's CDR3 is CASSRTGANYGYTF. CDR3 DNA sequence: TGTGCCAGCAGTCGGACAGGGGCCAACTATGGCTACACCTTC.

V gene TRBV11-1 combines with J gene TRBJ2-7, with a possible D match to TRBD1 (5 bases). V was pared by 0 bases and J by 6 bases, with 15 bases between. The CDR3 consists of 15 residues. Germline values: CDR1 SGHAT, CDR2 FQDESV (reference sequence). The CDR3 DNA is TGTGCCAGCAGCTTAGCAGGCGGTCAGGGCTTCGAGCAGTACTTC. It is translated as CASSLAGGQGFEQYF.

This chain uses TRBV4-1 with TRBJ1-1, with D perhaps TRBD1 (6 bases). CDR1 MGHRA and CDR2 YSYEKL come from the germline V gene. Trimming cost V 4 bases and J 3 bases, with 15 bases left between them. The CDR3 contains 15 residues. The CDR3 reads CASSLQGDRDTEAFF. The CDR3 nucleotides are TGCGCCAGCAGCCTACAGGGTGATAGGGACACTGAAGCTTTCTTT.

The chain combines TRBV19 with TRBJ1-1, with 7 bases identical to TRBD1. This CDR3 spans 13 amino acids. Trimming took 4 bases from V and 9 from J; bases not matched to a gene: 8. CDR1 is LNHDA and CDR2 is SQIVND in the germline V gene (reference sequence). CDR3 sequence: CASSNLGGGKAFF. CDR3 bases: TGTGCCAGTAGTAACCTAGGGGGCGGGAAAGCTTTCTTT.

The rearrangement links TRBV12-5 to TRBJ1-1; unclear D gene. Germline loops: CDR1 LGHNT, CDR2 FRNRAP. The CDR3 length is 14 residues. With 1 base removed from V and 0 bases from J, the gap between germline ends came to 6 bases. The CDR3 region has the DNA TGTGCTAGTGGTTTGGGTTCAGTGAACACTGAAGCTTTCTTT. This encodes CASGLGSVNTEAFF.

This clone was counted a few times. The genes are TRBV18 and TRBJ1-1; 7 bases agree with TRBD1. V shed 3 bases, J shed 1 base, and the junction held 2 bases outside the gene matches. This CDR3 spans 14 amino acids. Germline CDR1 is KGHSH and CDR2 is LQKENI. The CDR3: CASSPGQTNTEAFF. The CDR3 DNA follows: TGTGCCAGCTCACCGGGACAGACGAACACTGAAGCTTTCTTT.

This clone was detected only a few times. The DNA of the CDR3 is TGCGCCAGCAGCCAAGACGTAGAGCGGGGGCGGCAGTTCTTC. Its translation is CASSQDVERGRQFF. This chain uses TRBV4-1 with TRBJ2-1; the match to TRBD2 covers 8 bases. CDR1 and CDR2 (germline): MGHRA, YSYEKL. V trimming: 0 bases; J trimming: 12 bases; junction bases outside the gene matches: 7. The CDR3 totals 14 residues.

This chain links TRBV30 with TRBJ2-5; the match to TRBD2 covers 10 bases. Germline lookup yields CDR1 GTSNPN and CDR2 SVGIG (reference sequence). J gave up 5 bases and V 3 bases, and 6 bases lay outside the gene matches. The CDR3 contains 14 residues. This CDR3 reads CAWRSGGASETQYF. CDR3 in DNA: TGTGCCTGGAGAAGCGGGGGGGCTTCGGAGACCCAGTACTTC.

This clone was seen only once. V and J are TRBV3-1 (or the pseudogene TRBV3-2) and TRBJ2-3; 11 nucleotides align to TRBD2. V lost 1 base to trimming and J lost 4 bases; unmatched junction nucleotides: 4. Germline assignment: CDR1 LGHDT and CDR2 YNNKEL (reference sequence). The CDR3 spans 16 residues. The CDR3 DNA sequence: TGTGCCAGCAGCCAAGCCCTAGCGGGGGGAGCAGATACGCAGTATTTT. It yields the protein CASSQALAGGADTQYF.

The chain has TRBV9 and TRBJ2-2; D unclear. Germline V gene data show CDR1 as SGDLS and CDR2 as YYNGEE. The CDR3 has 14 residues. V shed 0 bases and J shed 0 bases, with 3 bases lying between them. The CDR3 DNA reads as TGTGCCAGCAGCGTAGGAGCGAACACCGGGGAGCTGTTTTTT. Its translation is CASSVGANTGELFF.

This chain uses TRBV7-3 with TRBJ2-1, with a weak D call TRBD1 (5 bases). Trimming pared 2 bases from V and 6 bases from J, leaving 11 bases between. Germline V lookup: CDR1 SGHTA, CDR2 FQGTGA. The CDR3 extends over 14 amino acids. CDR3 in DNA: TGTGCCAGCAGCTTAGGCATAGGGGCCAATGAGCAGTTCTTC. Translating gives CASSLGIGANEQFF.

This chain uses TRBV7-9 with TRBJ1-5, with 7 nucleotides matching TRBD1. Unmatched junction bases numbered 3, after V lost 5 bases and J lost 5 bases. This CDR3 comprises 13 residues. CDR1 and CDR2 from the germline V gene are SEHNR and FQNEAQ (reference sequence). CDR3 sequence: CASSNTGDQPQHF. In DNA, the CDR3 is TGTGCCAGCAGCAATACAGGGGATCAGCCCCAGCATTTT. Full variable domain (outside the CDR3, taken from reference TRBV7-9 and TRBJ1-5): DTGVSQNPRHKITKRGQNVTFRCDPISEHNRLYWYRQTLGQGPEFLTYFQNEAQLEKSRLLSDRFSAERPKGSFSTLEIQRTEQGDSAMYLCASSNTGDQPQHFGDGTRLSIL.

J is TRBJ1-2 and V is TRBV2; D remains ambiguous. CDR3 length: 11 residues. The germline V gene has CDR1 SNHLY and CDR2 FYNNEI. V lost 7 bases, J lost 7 bases, and 10 bases lay in between. CDR3 amino acids: CASNSFAGYTF. CDR3 nucleotide sequence: TGTGCCAGCAACAGCTTTGCTGGCTACACCTTC.